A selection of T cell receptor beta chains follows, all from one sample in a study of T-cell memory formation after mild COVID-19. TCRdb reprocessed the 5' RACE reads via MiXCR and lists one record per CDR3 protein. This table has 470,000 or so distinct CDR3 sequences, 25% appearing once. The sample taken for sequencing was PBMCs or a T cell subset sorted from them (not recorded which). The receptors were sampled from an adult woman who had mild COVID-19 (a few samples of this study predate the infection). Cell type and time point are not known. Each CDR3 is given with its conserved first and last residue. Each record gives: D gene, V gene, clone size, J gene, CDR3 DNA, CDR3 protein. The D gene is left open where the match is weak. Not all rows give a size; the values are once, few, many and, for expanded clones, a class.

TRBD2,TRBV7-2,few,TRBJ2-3,TGTGCCAGCAGCCCAGGACTAGCGGGACAATATACGCAGTATTTT,CASSPGLAGQYTQYF
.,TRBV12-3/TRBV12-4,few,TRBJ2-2,TGTGCCAGCAGTGTCCGTCAGGGGTCCGGGGAGCTGTTTTTT,CASSVRQGSGELFF
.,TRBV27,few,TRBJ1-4,TGTGCCAGCAGAAGGGACGCAGGGTTAATTAATGAAAAACTGTTTTTT,CASRRDAGLINEKLFF
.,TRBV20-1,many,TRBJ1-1,TGCAGTGCTAGCGAAGGGGGAATGAACACTGAAGCTTTCTTT,CSASEGGMNTEAFF
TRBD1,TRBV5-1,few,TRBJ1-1,TGCGCCAGCAGCTTGGGAGACAGGGAGGTGAACACTGAAGCTTTCTTT,CASSLGDREVNTEAFF
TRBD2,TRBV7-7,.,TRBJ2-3,TGTGCTAGCAGCCCACGGGCGGGAGTCGTCACAGATACGCAGTATTTT,CASSPRAGVVTDTQYF
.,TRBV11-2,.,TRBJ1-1,TGTGCCAGCAGCTTATTCTCCGGGGGCCCTGAAGCTTTCTTT,CASSLFSGGPEAFF
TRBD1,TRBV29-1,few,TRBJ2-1,TGCAGCGCCAGGCACCGGGACAGGGTTTACAATGAGCAGTTCTTC,CSARHRDRVYNEQFF
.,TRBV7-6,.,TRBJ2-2,TGTGCCAGCAGCTTAGGGGAACAGACCTACACCGGGGAGCTGTTTTTT,CASSLGEQTYTGELFF
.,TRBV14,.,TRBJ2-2,TGTGCCAGCAGCGCACGGCTTAACACCGGGGAGCTGTTTTTT,CASSARLNTGELFF
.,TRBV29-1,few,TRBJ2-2,TGCAGCGTGACTTACACCGGGGAGCTGTTTTTT,CSVTYTGELFF
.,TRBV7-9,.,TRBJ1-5,TGTGCCAGCAGCCGATGGGGGCAGGGAAATCAGCCCCAGCATTTT,CASSRWGQGNQPQHF
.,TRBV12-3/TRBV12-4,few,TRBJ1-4,TGTGCTTCTGGGATGGGGCGCGGTGAAAAACTGTTTTTT,CASGMGRGEKLFF
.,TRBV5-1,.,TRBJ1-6,TGCGCCAGCAGCGCCCGCAGTGAAATGCCCCTCCACTTT,CASSARSEMPLHF
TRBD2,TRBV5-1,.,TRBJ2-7,TGCGCCAGCAGCTTGAATGGAGCGGGGGGGACCTACGAGCAGTACTTC,CASSLNGAGGTYEQYF